This T cell receptor (beta chain) was recovered during a study of blood T cell repertoires in COVID-19. Whole-study context: Both acute and convalescent COVID-19 samples were obtained from the United States, Italy and Spain. Sources were T cells, B-cell-depleted T cells, or PBMCs; the material itself was cDNA or gDNA.

Germline CDR1 and CDR2: LGHNA and YNFKEQ. This CDR3 comprises 16 residues. V was shortened by 2 bases and J by 5 bases, with 18 bases between the two germline ends. As handled by the study authors: Amplification from reference gene primers served as the basis for estimated nucleated cell counts. The repertoire was sequenced with immunoSEQ multiplex PCR; TCRdb's copy has only in-frame clones and lacks some. The V and J calls and clone size come from that table; D and trimming were worked out from the DNA. The repertoire holds hundreds of thousands of clones, about 82% seen once, with roughly 5% in the top ten.

This rearrangement joins TRBV4-2 to TRBJ2-5, with D maybe TRBD2 (6 bases). The sequence came from a man between 50 and 59 years old with active or convalescent COVID-19. Sequencing was done on a sample of peripheral blood. DNA of the CDR3: TGTGCCAGCAGCCAACCTGCGGGATGGGGCCGCGAGACCCAGTACTTC. Protein product: CASSQPAGWGRETQYF.